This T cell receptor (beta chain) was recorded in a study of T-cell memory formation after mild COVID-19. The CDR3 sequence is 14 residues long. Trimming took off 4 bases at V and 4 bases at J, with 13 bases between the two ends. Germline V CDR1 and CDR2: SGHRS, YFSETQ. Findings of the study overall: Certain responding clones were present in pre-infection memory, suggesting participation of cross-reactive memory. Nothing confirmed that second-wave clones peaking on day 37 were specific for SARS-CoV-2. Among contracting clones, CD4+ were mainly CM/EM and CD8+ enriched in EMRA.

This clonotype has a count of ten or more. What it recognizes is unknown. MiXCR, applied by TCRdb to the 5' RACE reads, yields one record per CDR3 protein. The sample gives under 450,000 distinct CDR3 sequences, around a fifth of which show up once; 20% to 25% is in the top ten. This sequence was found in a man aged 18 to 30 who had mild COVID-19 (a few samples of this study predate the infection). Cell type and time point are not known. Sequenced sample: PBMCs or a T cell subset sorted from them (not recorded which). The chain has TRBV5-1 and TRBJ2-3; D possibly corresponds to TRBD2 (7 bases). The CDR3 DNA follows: TGCGCCAGCAGCATGGGGGGGCCGGCAGATACGCAGTATTTT. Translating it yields CASSMGGPADTQYF.